The present T cell receptor (beta chain) was sequenced within a study of shared clonotypes between healthy human individuals. Study-level background: Those who served as donors were a couple of women and three men between the ages of 18 and 49. Per donor, CD8 memory used one plate, CD8 naive used two, CD4 memory used three and CD4 naive used three.

Positively selected for CCR7, the CD45RO-negative cells used as naive CD8 cells excluded terminally differentiated effector memory CD45RA+ cells. The protocol was immunoSEQ multiplex PCR, while the TCRdb copy is restricted to in-frame clones and leaves out a portion. The sample records about 2,200,000 clones, approximately 94% being singletons. The CDR3 contains 14 residues. CDR1 is MGHRA, CDR2 YSYEKL, per germline. Trimming took 2 bases from V and 0 from J, leaving 7 bases between them. Study-wide findings and caveats: Tissues were not sampled, only blood, and their repertoires likely differ. The donor pool, a small one, limited the genetic and exposure-history diversity represented.

A note on this clone: What it binds is not known.

This clonotype was sampled from a man between 18 and 29 years old in good health. Some clones in this sample may be carry-over from other donors' samples. The specimen sequenced was naive CD8+ T cells from PBMCs. This sequence joins TRBV4-1 and TRBJ1-1; D is ambiguous. The CDR3 region is CASSQLLMNTEAFF. CDR3 DNA sequence: TGCGCCAGCAGCCAACTACTCATGAACACTGAAGCTTTCTTT.